Presented here are 10 T cell receptor beta chains from one specimen sequenced in a study of follicular helper T cells after annual influenza vaccination. Described time point: 2015-2016 season, 7 days after influenza vaccination. TCRdb keeps only in-frame clones here, not all; method: immunoSEQ multiplex PCR. The sample includes about 10,000 clones, around four fifths of them seen just once. Specimen: CXCR5- memory CD4+ T cells sorted from blood, collected 7 days after influenza vaccination. The receptors come from an adult who received the influenza vaccine.

The genes are TRBV5-1 and TRBJ1-6, with TRBD1 matching over 8 bases. After removal of 0 bases from V and 9 bases from J, the junction contained 8 bases not matched to a gene. Germline CDR1 SGHRS, CDR2 YFSETQ. The CDR3 has 16 residues. The CDR3 region has the DNA TGCGCCAGCAGCTTGGAACCGGGACAGGAGGTTTCACCCCTCCACTTT. Translated: CASSLEPGQEVSPLHF.

V and J are TRBV19 and TRBJ2-5, with D unclear. In germline, CDR1 is LNHDA, CDR2 SQIVND (reference sequence). The CDR3 consists of 13 residues. V was shortened by 7 bases and J by 4 bases, with 13 bases between the two germline ends. The CDR3 region is CASTHGGRETQYF. For the CDR3, the DNA is TGTGCCAGTACCCACGGCGGTCGAGAGACCCAGTACTTC.

The V call is TRBV2, the J call TRBJ2-3, with TRBD2 identical over 8 bases. Unmatched junction bases numbered 19, after V lost 8 bases and J lost 6 bases. This CDR3 has 17 amino acids. Germline assignment: CDR1 SNHLY and CDR2 FYNNEI. CDR3 sequence reads: CASHPAGLAKRGDTQYF. The CDR3, as DNA: TGTGCCAGCCACCCCGCCGGACTAGCAAAGAGAGGGGATACGCAGTATTTT. Full variable domain (rest looked up from reference TRBV2 and TRBJ2-3): EPEVTQTPSHQVTQMGQEVILRCVPISNHLYFYWYRQILGQKVEFLVSFYNNEISEKSEIFDDQFSVERPDGSNFTLKIRSTKLEDSAMYFCASHPAGLAKRGDTQYFGPGTRLTVL.

V usage is TRBV5-1 and J usage is TRBJ1-4; the D gene is possibly TRBD1 (5 bases). Germline loops: CDR1 SGHRS, CDR2 YFSETQ. Trimming took 2 bases from V and 12 from J, leaving 14 bases between them. This CDR3 has 13 residues. The CDR3 nucleotides read TGCGCCAGCAGCTTAACGGGGGGAAGGCAACTGTTTTTT. Encoded protein: CASSLTGGRQLFF.

This chain links TRBV19 with TRBJ1-2; TRBD1 agrees at 7 bases. Trimming cost V 6 bases and J 5 bases; bases outside gene matches: 3. Germline values: CDR1 LNHDA, CDR2 SQIVND (reference sequence). The CDR3 contains 12 residues. CDR3 sequence reads: CASSLTGYGYTF. As DNA, the CDR3 is TGTGCCAGTAGCTTGACAGGGTATGGCTACACCTTC.

This clone was counted a few times. The J gene is TRBJ1-3, the V gene TRBV4-1; D is undetermined. The V gene lost 1 base and the J gene lost 4 bases, with 14 bases spanning the gap. Looked up from germline, CDR1 is MGHRA and CDR2 is YSYEKL. The CDR3 contains 16 residues. CDR3 amino acids: CASSQVPDVRGNTIYF. The DNA of the CDR3 is TGCGCCAGCAGCCAAGTCCCCGACGTCCGGGGAAACACCATATATTTT.

This chain links TRBV10-1 with TRBJ2-1; no definite D call. V dropped 0 bases and J dropped 7 bases, with 7 bases sitting between them. Germline V CDR1 and CDR2: WNHNN, SYGVQD (reference sequence). The CDR3 sequence is 13 residues long. CDR3 in DNA: TGCGCCAGCAGTGAGTCGCTGGAGAATGAGCAGTTCTTC. Protein product: CASSESLENEQFF.

The genes are TRBV6-4 and TRBJ1-4; TRBD1 might be the D (5 bases). The germline V and J ends were trimmed by 5 bases and 5 bases, with 12 bases remaining between them. The germline V gene encodes CDR1 MRHNA and CDR2 SNTAGT. This CDR3 contains 14 residues. CDR3 sequence (DNA): TGTGCCAGCAGTCCCGGGACGTTGAATGAAAAACTGTTTTTT. It specifies CASSPGTLNEKLFF.

The chain recombines TRBV12-5 with TRBJ2-6; the D is unclear. The germline V and J ends were trimmed by 1 base and 3 bases, with 10 bases remaining between them. The V gene's germline CDR1 is LGHNT and CDR2 FRNRAP. CDR3 length: 16 amino acids. CDR3 sequence: CASGLARLGGANVLTF. CDR3 coding DNA: TGTGCTAGTGGTTTGGCCCGGTTGGGTGGGGCCAACGTCCTGACTTTC. Supplemented by reference TRBV12-5 and TRBJ2-6, the full variable domain reads DARVTQTPRHKVTEMGQEVTMRCQPILGHNTVFWYRQTMMQGLELLAYFRNRAPLDDSGMPKDRFSAEMPDATLATLKIQPSEPRDSAVYFCASGLARLGGANVLTFGAGSRLTVL.

The chain combines TRBV5-1 with TRBJ2-1, with D possibly matching TRBD2 (6 bases). The germline V gene has CDR1 SGHRS and CDR2 YFSETQ. The CDR3 loop spans 18 amino acids. The V end lost 5 bases, the J end lost 0 bases, and 21 bases lay between the germline ends. The CDR3: CASRNYLRRGGSYNEQFF. In nucleotides, the CDR3 is TGCGCCAGCAGAAATTACTTGCGTCGGGGAGGCTCCTACAATGAGCAGTTCTTC.